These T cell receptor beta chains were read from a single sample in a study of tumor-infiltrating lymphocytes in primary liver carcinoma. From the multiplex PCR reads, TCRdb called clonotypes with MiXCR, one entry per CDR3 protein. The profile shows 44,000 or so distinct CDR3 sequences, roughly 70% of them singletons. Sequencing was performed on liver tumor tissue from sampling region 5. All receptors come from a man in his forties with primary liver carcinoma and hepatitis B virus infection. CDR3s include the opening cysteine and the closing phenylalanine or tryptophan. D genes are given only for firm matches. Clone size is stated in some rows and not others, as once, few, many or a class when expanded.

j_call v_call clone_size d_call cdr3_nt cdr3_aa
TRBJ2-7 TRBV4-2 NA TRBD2 TGTACCACTACTGAACTAGCGGGAGTTTATAAGTCCCACGAGCAGTACTTC CTTTELAGVYKSHEQYF
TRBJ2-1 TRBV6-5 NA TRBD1 TGTGCCAGCAGTTCCGGGACAGGGTGGTACAATGAGCAGTTCTTC CASSSGTGWYNEQFF
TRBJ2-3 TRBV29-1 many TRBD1 TGCAGCGTTAACCGGGACAGGCTCGGTACGCAGTATTTT CSVNRDRLGTQYF
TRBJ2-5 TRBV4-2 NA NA TGTGCCAGCAACCCCTGGTCGTGGGGGCCAGACCAAGAGACCCAGTACTTC CASNPWSWGPDQETQYF
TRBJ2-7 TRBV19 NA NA TGTGCCAGTAGTATCGACCCTAGGAGCTCCTACGAGCAGTACTTC CASSIDPRSSYEQYF
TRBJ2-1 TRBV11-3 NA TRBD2 TGTGCCAGCAGCTTAGATCAGCGGGAGGCGTTCAGCTCCTGCAATGGGCAGCTCTTC CASSLDQREAFSSCNGQLF
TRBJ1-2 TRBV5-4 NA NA TGTGCCAGCAGCTTGGCCTACAACTATGGTTACACCTTC CASSLAYNYGYTF
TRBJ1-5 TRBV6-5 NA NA TGTGTCGTTGGGGACGGTAGCAATCAGCCCCAGCATTTT CVVGDGSNQPQHF
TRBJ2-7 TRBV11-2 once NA TGTGCCAGCAACTTATCGGACGGAGCCTACAAGCAGTACTTC CASNLSDGAYKQYF
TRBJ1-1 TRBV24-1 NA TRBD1 TGTGCCACCACCTCTGCAGGGGGGAGGGCTGTCTTT CATTSAGGRAVF
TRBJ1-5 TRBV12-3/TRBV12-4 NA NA TGTGCCAGCTGCCTACTGATAGTCGGGATAAGCAATCAACCCCAGCATTTT CASCLLIVGISNQPQHF
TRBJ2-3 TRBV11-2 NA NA TGTGCCAGTAGCCCGCCGGGGGGCAGTGGCACAGATACGCAGTATTTT CASSPPGGSGTDTQYF
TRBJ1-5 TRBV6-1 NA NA TGTGCCAGCAGCGAAACTACACACGATAGCAATCAGCCCCATCATTTT CASSETTHDSNQPHHF
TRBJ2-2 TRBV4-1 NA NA TGCGCCAACAGCCAAGATCACGGGGGAACCAGGGAGCCGTTTTTT CANSQDHGGTREPFF
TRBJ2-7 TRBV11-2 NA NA TGTGCCGGCAGCTTAAGAGAGCTAGCATCGCAGTACTTC CAGSLRELASQYF
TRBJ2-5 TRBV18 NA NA TGTGCCAGCCCACCTCTGGACAACCAAGAGACCCAGTACTTC CASPPLDNQETQYF
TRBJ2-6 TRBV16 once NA TGTGCCAGTCGAGGGGGTCCATACTCTGGGGCCAACGTCCTGACTTTC CASRGGPYSGANVLTF
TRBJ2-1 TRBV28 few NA TGTGCCAGCACCCCCGAGGGTGGAAGCTCCTACAATGAGCAGTTCTTC CASTPEGGSSYNEQFF
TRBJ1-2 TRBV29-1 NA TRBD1 TGCAGCGTTGCACTGACAGGGCTTGATGCTGGCTGCACCTTC CSVALTGLDAGCTF
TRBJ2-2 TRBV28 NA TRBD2 TGTGCCAGCAGCCTAGCGGGAAACACCGGGCAGCTGTTTTTT CASSLAGNTGQLFF
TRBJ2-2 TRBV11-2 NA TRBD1 TGTGCCAGCAGCTTAGTGGCGCTACCGGGAACAGGGGAGCTGTGTTTT CASSLVALPGTGELCF
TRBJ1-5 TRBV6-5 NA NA TGTACCAGCGGTTTTTCAGGGAGAGAGCAGCCCCAGCATTTT CTSGFSGREQPQHF
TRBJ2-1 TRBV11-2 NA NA TGTGCCAGCTCCAACCGTCAGTGCCACAATGAGCACTTCTTC CASSNRQCHNEHFF
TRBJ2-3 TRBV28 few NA TGTGTCAGCAGTTTGGGGGGGCCACCAGATACGCAGTATTTT CVSSLGGPPDTQYF
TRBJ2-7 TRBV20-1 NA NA TGCAGTGCTAGGACCGGGATTGGGACGTCCTACGGGGAGTACTTC CSARTGIGTSYGEYF
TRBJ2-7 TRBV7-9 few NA TGTGCCAGCAGCCCCTCCAGCTCCTACGAGCAGTGCTTC CASSPSSSYEQCF
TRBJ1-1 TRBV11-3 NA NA TGTGCCAGTAGCTTAGCAAGGGGGGCTGAAGCTTTCTTT CASSLARGAEAFF
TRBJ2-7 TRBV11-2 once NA TGTGCCAGCAACTTAAGAGAGCTGGCGTCGCAGTACTTC CASNLRELASQYF
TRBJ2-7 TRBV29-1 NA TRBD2 TGCAGCGTTCGACTAGCGGGAGGTACTCGCTACGAGGAGTACTTC CSVRLAGGTRYEEYF
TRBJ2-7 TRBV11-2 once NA TGTGCCAGCAGCCAATATTCGGGATGGGGCTACGATCAATACTTC CASSQYSGWGYDQYF
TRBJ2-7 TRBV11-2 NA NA TGTGCCAGCAGCTTAACTGACTCTGCCTACGAGCTATACTTC CASSLTDSAYELYF
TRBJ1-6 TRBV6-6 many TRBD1 TGTGCCAGCAGTCCTCCGGGACAGGGGAATAATTCACCCCTCCACTTT CASSPPGQGNNSPLHF
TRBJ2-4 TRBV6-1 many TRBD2 TGTGCCAGCAGTCTGACCGGGGGGGCCAAAAACATTCAGTACTTC CASSLTGGAKNIQYF
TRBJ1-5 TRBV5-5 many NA TGTGCCAGCACCCCTGGGGCTACCGGGAATCAGCCCCAGCATTTT CASTPGATGNQPQHF
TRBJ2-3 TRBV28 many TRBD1 TGTGCCAGCAGTTTCGGACAGGGGGCAGATACGCAGTATTTT CASSFGQGADTQYF
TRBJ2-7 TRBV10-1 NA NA TGCGTCAGCAGTGGGGCTGGCCTAGGTTACGAGCAGTACTTC CVSSGAGLGYEQYF
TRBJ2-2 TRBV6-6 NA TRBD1 TGTACCAGCATGAGACAGGGGGGGAACACAGGGGAGCTGTTTTTT CTSMRQGGNTGELFF
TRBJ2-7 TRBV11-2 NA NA TGTGCCAGCAGCTTAGTGGCTATAGAATACGAGCAGTACTTC CASSLVAIEYEQYF